Following are 26 T cell receptor beta chains from one sample sequenced in a study of CXCR3-negative and CXCR3-positive naive CD8 T cells. The study made its TRB cDNA libraries by 5' RACE, adding UMI labels. TCRdb reanalyzed the 5' RACE reads, giving one entry per CDR3 protein sequence and no DNA. Recorded here are roughly 48,000 distinct CDR3 sequences; the top ten clones represent 15%. Sequencing was performed on memory CD8+ T cells from blood. Every receptor here comes from a human donor in good health. Some clones in this sample may be carry-over from other donors' samples.

The chain combines TRBV6-1 with TRBJ2-7. Germline values: CDR1 MNHNS, CDR2 SASEGT. The CDR3 is made up of 13 amino acids. The CDR3 spells CASSEVKVYEQYF.

The V call is TRBV19, the J call TRBJ2-7; the D call of TRBD2 rests on TCRdb alone, since no DNA is present to check it. The CDR3 consists of 13 residues. CDR1 and CDR2 (germline): LNHDA, SQIVND (reference sequence). CDR3: CASKGVDSYEQYF.

The chain combines TRBV28 with TRBJ2-3; TCRdb's assignment of TRBD2 cannot be checked, as there is no DNA. CDR1 is MDHEN and CDR2 is SYDVKM in the germline V gene. The CDR3 consists of 14 residues. CDR3 amino acids: CASRPTDAGDTQYF.

This chain links TRBV12-3 or TRBV12-4 with TRBJ1-5; checking the TCRdb D call of TRBD1 is not possible without DNA. The CDR3 spans 15 residues. CDR3 amino acids: CASNSQGTSNQPQHF.

The chain has TRBV5-1 and TRBJ2-3. Germline V gene data show CDR1 as SGHRS and CDR2 as YFSETQ. The CDR3 is made up of 12 amino acids. The CDR3 sequence: CASSSGWDTQYF.

This sequence joins TRBV28 and TRBJ2-3. CDR3 length equals 15 residues. Germline V lookup: CDR1 MDHEN, CDR2 SYDVKM. CDR3 sequence: CASSLGGASTDTQYF.

The genes are TRBV10-2 and TRBJ2-7. CDR1 is WSHSY and CDR2 is SAAADI in the germline V gene. The CDR3 has 13 amino acids. This CDR3 reads CASSLQIVYEQYF.

V usage is TRBV16 and J usage is TRBJ2-1. Germline V gene data show CDR1 as KGHSY and CDR2 as FQNENV. This CDR3 comprises 13 residues. The CDR3 is CASSQSLANEQFF.

This chain joins TRBV6-1 and TRBJ1-1; absent DNA, TCRdb's TRBD1 call cannot be checked. Germline V CDR1 and CDR2: MNHNS, SASEGT. CDR3 length: 11 residues. CDR3 region: CAIGGNTEAFF.

The CDR3 reads CASSSRVGYNEQFF. The chain has TRBV12-3 or TRBV12-4 and TRBJ2-1; TCRdb designates TRBD1, a call that cannot be tested without DNA. The CDR3 has 14 amino acids.

The chain uses TRBV7-8 and TRBJ1-1; TCRdb returns TRBD1, unconfirmable since there is no DNA. Per germline, CDR1 SGHVS and CDR2 FQNEAQ. The CDR3 runs 16 residues. This CDR3 reads CASSLRNRGMNTEAFF.

The genes are TRBV28 and TRBJ2-7. CDR3 length equals 13 residues. Germline values: CDR1 MDHEN, CDR2 SYDVKM. This chain's CDR3 is CASSLEDDYEQYF.

The chain is built from TRBV29-1 and TRBJ2-3; TCRdb picks TRBD2, but there is no DNA to check that call. Germline-derived CDR1 and CDR2 are SQVTM and ANQGSEA. The CDR3 sequence is 16 residues long. CDR3 protein: CSVEDPGRPSTDTQYF.

This sequence joins TRBV2 and TRBJ2-1; TCRdb designates TRBD1, a call that cannot be tested without DNA. The germline gives CDR1 SNHLY, CDR2 FYNNEI. The length of the CDR3 is 13 residues. Here the CDR3 reads CASRTGGNNEQFF.

V gene TRBV14 combines with J gene TRBJ2-7; the TCRdb D gene call, TRBD1, has no DNA to confirm it. The CDR3 sequence is 13 residues long. Germline V gives CDR1 SGHDN, CDR2 FVKESK. The CDR3 protein is CASTSGTGYEQYF. Supplemented by reference TRBV14 and TRBJ2-7, the full variable domain reads EAGVTQFPSHSVIEKGQTVTLRCDPISGHDNLYWYRRVMGKEIKFLLHFVKESKQDESGMPNNRFLAERTGGTYSTLKVQPAELEDSGVYFCASTSGTGYEQYFGPGTRLTVT.

The genes are TRBV12-3 or TRBV12-4 and TRBJ2-3; TCRdb gives TRBD1 as the D gene, but with no DNA this cannot be confirmed. The CDR3 covers 16 residues. The CDR3 sequence is CASSLIRGPSTDTQYF.

The rearrangement links TRBV28 to TRBJ2-1. The CDR3 sequence is 14 residues long. Germline values: CDR1 MDHEN, CDR2 SYDVKM. The CDR3 sequence is CASSSIEYGNEQFF.

This sequence joins TRBV10-3 and TRBJ2-1; as DNA is missing, the TRBD2 call by TCRdb cannot be tested. CDR1 ENHRY and CDR2 SYGVKD come from the germline V gene. CDR3 length equals 15 residues. The CDR3 reads CAILADSGPYNEQFF.

This rearrangement joins TRBV27 to TRBJ2-1; TCRdb calls TRBD1, which cannot be checked without DNA. The CDR3 runs 11 residues. Germline CDR1 and CDR2: MNHEY and SMNVEV (reference sequence). The CDR3 loop is CASSRQNEQFF.

The rearrangement links TRBV27 to TRBJ2-5. Looked up from germline, CDR1 is MNHEY and CDR2 is SMNVEV (reference sequence). The CDR3 sequence is 15 residues long. CDR3 region: CASSLFASPQETQYF.

The chain has TRBV29-1 and TRBJ2-7; TCRdb picks TRBD2, but there is no DNA to check that call. Germline-derived CDR1 and CDR2 are SQVTM and ANQGSEA. The CDR3 is 15 amino acids. This chain's CDR3 is CSVDGDKTSVYEQYF.

The V and J genes are TRBV20-1 and TRBJ2-1; TCRdb gives TRBD2 as the D gene, but with no DNA this cannot be confirmed. Germline lookup yields CDR1 DFQATT and CDR2 SNEGSKA (reference sequence). The CDR3 loop spans 15 amino acids. The CDR3 sequence: CSASLASGGAAEQFF.

The chain combines TRBV6-1 with TRBJ2-7; the TCRdb call, TRBD1, lacks DNA for checking. The CDR3 totals 15 residues. Germline CDR1 MNHNS, CDR2 SASEGT. CDR3 sequence reads: CASSEGEDRPYEQYF.

The chain is built from TRBV29-1 and TRBJ2-5; TCRdb lists TRBD2, though no DNA is available to test this call. The germline CDR1 and CDR2 sequences are SQVTM and ANQGSEA. The length of the CDR3 is 15 residues. Here the CDR3 reads CSVELTRRERETQYF.

The V gene is TRBV6-2 or TRBV6-3, the J gene TRBJ2-7; TCRdb designates TRBD2, a call that cannot be tested without DNA. Germline CDR1 is MNHEY and CDR2 is SVGEGT. The CDR3 is made up of 15 amino acids. This CDR3 reads CASSYGEDSSYEQYF.

The chain combines TRBV7-6 with TRBJ1-1; the TCRdb D gene call, TRBD1, has no DNA to confirm it. This CDR3 has 14 amino acids. Germline V gene lookup returns CDR1 SGHVS and CDR2 FNYEAQ. CDR3 region: CASSSTGTATEAFF.